One sample yielded the 24 T cell receptor beta chains listed below, sequenced in a study of cytomegalovirus exposure and HLA in healthy donors. Libraries were prepared by immunoSEQ multiplex PCR; TCRdb keeps only in-frame clonotypes and omits some of them. The sample gives some 220,000 clones, about nine tenths of which show up once; roughly 1% is in the top ten. Specimen: PBMCs. The receptors originated from a young woman in good health and CMV-seronegative.

V and J are TRBV19 and TRBJ1-5; D remains ambiguous. The CDR3 contains 19 residues. The V end was cut by 3 bases, the J end by 1 base, with 22 bases between. The germline V gene has CDR1 LNHDA and CDR2 SQIVND (reference sequence). The CDR3 DNA is TGTGCCAGTAGTATTATTTCCCCCTTACGCGGCAGAAGCAATCAGCCCCAGCATTTT. Its translation: CASSIISPLRGRSNQPQHF.

The chain links TRBV6-1 to TRBJ2-3; D call uncertain. The germline V gene has CDR1 MNHNS and CDR2 SASEGT. The CDR3 spans 13 residues. Trimming took off 2 bases at V and 8 bases at J, with 11 bases between the two ends. In DNA, the CDR3 is TGTGCCAGCAGTGAATCACTGCCAGGTACGCAGTATTTT. Amino acids: CASSESLPGTQYF.

The chain uses TRBV2 and TRBJ1-4; 9 nucleotides agree with TRBD1. The ends lost 2 bases at V and 7 bases at J; junction bases unmatched: 5. In germline, CDR1 is SNHLY, CDR2 FYNNEI. This CDR3 is 15 amino acids long. The CDR3 is CASSEQRTGAEKLFF. The CDR3 region has the DNA TGTGCCAGCAGTGAACAGAGGACAGGGGCTGAAAAACTGTTTTTT.

V and J are TRBV9 and TRBJ2-2; 7 bases line up with TRBD1. The junction had 8 bases not matched to a gene; V was cut back by 6 bases and J by 0 bases. CDR3 size: 16 residues. Germline CDR1 is SGDLS and CDR2 is YYNGEE. CDR3 protein: CASNKRQGSNTGELFF. In DNA form, the CDR3 reads TGTGCCAGCAACAAACGACAGGGATCGAACACCGGGGAGCTGTTTTTT.

The rearrangement joins TRBV10-1 to TRBJ2-4, with D perhaps TRBD1 (6 bases). V gave up 3 bases and J gave up 0 bases, with 12 bases separating them. The CDR3 extends over 16 amino acids. CDR1 and CDR2 (germline): WNHNN, SYGVQD (reference sequence). CDR3 in amino acids: CASSDPGDLAKNIQYF. CDR3 DNA sequence: TGCGCCAGCAGTGATCCAGGGGACCTAGCCAAAAACATTCAGTACTTC.

V and J are TRBV5-1 and TRBJ2-6; TRBD2 matches 7 bases. This CDR3 is built from 18 residues. With 4 bases clipped from V and 0 bases from J, the junction kept 10 bases outside the gene matches. Germline assignment: CDR1 SGHRS and CDR2 YFSETQ. CDR3: CASSRGEGSVSGANVLTF. Written as DNA, the CDR3 is TGCGCCAGCAGCCGCGGGGAGGGTAGCGTCTCTGGGGCCAACGTCCTGACTTTC.

The chain couples TRBV11-2 to TRBJ1-6; no clear D. Trimming took off 4 bases at V and 11 bases at J, with 15 bases between the two ends. This CDR3 has 14 residues. Germline CDR1 reads SGHAT; CDR2 reads FQNNGV. CDR3 sequence: CASSSQEGRTPLHF. The CDR3 nucleotides are TGTGCCAGCAGCTCCCAAGAGGGAAGGACACCCCTCCACTTT.

The V call is TRBV18, the J call TRBJ2-2; 8 positions agree with TRBD2. V was pared by 5 bases and J by 6 bases, with 11 bases of the junction left unmatched. Germline assignment: CDR1 KGHSH and CDR2 LQKENI. The CDR3 has 16 residues. The CDR3 DNA follows: TGTGCCAGCTCATCCCCAGGGAGCGGGGGCCCCGGGGAGCTGTTTTTT. Translating it yields CASSSPGSGGPGELFF.

This chain connects TRBV5-1 to TRBJ2-5; D uncertain. This CDR3 region has 14 residues. Germline V lookup: CDR1 SGHRS, CDR2 YFSETQ. V lost 3 bases, J lost 2 bases, and 11 bases lay in between. The CDR3 spells CASSSPPGQETQYF. Written as DNA, the CDR3 is TGCGCCAGCAGCTCTCCCCCCGGGCAAGAGACCCAGTACTTC.

The V and J genes are TRBV27 and TRBJ2-7; 13 bases map to TRBD2. Trimming cost V 7 bases and J 2 bases; bases outside gene matches: 2. This CDR3 comprises 14 residues. The germline V gene encodes CDR1 MNHEY and CDR2 SMNVEV (reference sequence). The CDR3 nucleotides read TGTGCCAGCAAAACTAGCGGGAGGGCCTACGAGCAGTACTTC. This encodes CASKTSGRAYEQYF.

The CDR3 nucleotides read TGTGCCAGCCGAACCGGGGGCGCGGGAGCAGAGACCCAGTACTTC. This encodes CASRTGGAGAETQYF. This chain links TRBV6-5 with TRBJ2-5, with a possible D match to TRBD2 (7 bases). The germline gives CDR1 MNHEY, CDR2 SVGAGI. The length of the CDR3 is 15 residues. Trimming cost V 8 bases and J 4 bases, with 20 bases left between them.

The chain carries TRBV6-4 and TRBJ2-6, with D perhaps matching TRBD1 (6 bases). CDR3 size: 19 residues. Trimming cost V 0 bases and J 1 base, with 16 bases left between them. The germline gives CDR1 MRHNA, CDR2 SNTAGT. CDR3 sequence (DNA): TGTGCCAGCAGTGACTCGATATGGTCCACAGGGTCTGGGGCCAACGTCCTGACTTTC. Protein sequence: CASSDSIWSTGSGANVLTF.

This clone appeared once. The chain links TRBV7-8 to TRBJ2-1; possible D gene TRBD1, 5 bases. Germline CDR1 SGHVS, CDR2 FQNEAQ. The CDR3 runs 17 residues. V was shortened by 5 bases and J by 6 bases, with 23 bases between the two germline ends. CDR3 protein: CASSLLPRRAPSNEQFF. In DNA form, the CDR3 reads TGTGCCAGCAGCCTCCTTCCCCGCAGGGCCCCGTCCAATGAGCAGTTCTTC.

J is TRBJ1-2 and V is TRBV27; maybe TRBD1 (5 bases). V was pared by 5 bases and J by 5 bases, with 15 bases between. The CDR3 contains 14 residues. Germline assignment: CDR1 MNHEY and CDR2 SMNVEV (reference sequence). The DNA of the CDR3 is TGTGCCAGCAGTCGCAGGGTCGTGTCTTATGGCTACACCTTC. The encoded protein is CASSRRVVSYGYTF.

This chain joins TRBV6-1 and TRBJ2-7; D may be TRBD1 (7 bases). V lost 6 bases and J 3 bases, leaving 12 bases between the germline ends. The CDR3 has 13 residues. Germline loops: CDR1 MNHNS, CDR2 SASEGT. CDR3 protein: CASRGGTVYEQYF. CDR3 sequence (DNA): TGTGCCAGCAGAGGAGGGACAGTCTACGAGCAGTACTTC.

J is TRBJ2-3 and V is TRBV6-4; 7 bases are a match to TRBD2. There are 16 residues in the CDR3. The V segment lost 2 bases and the J segment 1 base; nucleotides outside the gene matches: 6. Germline V gives CDR1 MRHNA, CDR2 SNTAGT. The CDR3 sequence is CASSDGPAGGTDTQYF. The CDR3 bases are TGTGCCAGCAGTGACGGCCCCGCGGGGGGCACAGATACGCAGTATTTT.

This clone has a single count. V usage is TRBV30 and J usage is TRBJ2-2, with D possibly matching TRBD2 (5 bases). From germline, CDR1 is GTSNPN and CDR2 SVGIG (reference sequence). V lost 5 bases, J lost 2 bases, and 6 bases lay in between. The CDR3 totals 12 residues. CDR3 amino acids: CAWEGNTGELFF. As DNA, the CDR3 is TGTGCCTGGGAGGGTAACACCGGGGAGCTGTTTTTT.

This clone was found once. The CDR3 spells CASSDPGQSPYEQYF. The DNA of the CDR3 is TGTGCCAGCAGTGACCCGGGACAGAGTCCCTACGAGCAGTACTTC. The rearrangement uses TRBV6-1 and TRBJ2-7; TRBD1 matches at 7 bases. Germline V gene data show CDR1 as MNHNS and CDR2 as SASEGT. This CDR3 has 15 residues. V lost 3 bases and J lost 2; bases outside the gene matches: 7.

V usage is TRBV11-2 and J usage is TRBJ2-5; 9 bases are a match to TRBD1. CDR1 and CDR2 from the germline V gene are SGHAT and FQNNGV. This CDR3 spans 16 amino acids. The V segment lost 1 base and the J segment 4 bases; nucleotides outside the gene matches: 7. The CDR3 protein is CASSLGGTGRRETQYF. The CDR3 DNA sequence: TGTGCCAGCAGCTTAGGGGGGACAGGGCGAAGAGAGACCCAGTACTTC.

The genes are TRBV28 and TRBJ1-2, with 9 bases that match TRBD1. V lost 10 bases and J lost 4; bases outside the gene matches: 7. Per germline, CDR1 MDHEN and CDR2 SYDVKM. The CDR3 sequence is 13 residues long. The CDR3 protein is CATPDRGGYGYTF. In DNA, the CDR3 is TGTGCCACCCCGGACAGGGGAGGCTATGGCTACACCTTC.

The chain has TRBV18 and TRBJ1-5; no clear D gene. V was pared by 2 bases and J by 7 bases, with 15 bases between. Looked up from germline, CDR1 is KGHSH and CDR2 is LQKENI. This CDR3 has 15 residues. The CDR3 DNA follows: TGTGCCAGCTCACCATCCCGGCCAGCGGGGCAGCCCCAGCATTTT. It translates to CASSPSRPAGQPQHF.

This clone was picked up a small number of times. This sequence joins TRBV28 and TRBJ1-6; D is unresolved. V dropped 2 bases and J dropped 9 bases, with 8 bases sitting between them. The germline gives CDR1 MDHEN, CDR2 SYDVKM. The CDR3 runs to 13 residues. CDR3 nucleotide sequence: TGTGCCAGCAGTTTAATAGCGACTTCACCCCTCCACTTT. Translation gives CASSLIATSPLHF.

The gene calls are TRBV18 and TRBJ2-1, with TRBD1 identical over 9 bases. Germline V gene lookup returns CDR1 KGHSH and CDR2 LQKENI. The CDR3 is 16 amino acids. V shed 4 bases and J 3 bases; nucleotides not matched to a gene: 7. The CDR3 sequence is CASSHPGQGIYNEQFF. The CDR3, as DNA: TGTGCCAGCTCACATCCGGGACAGGGAATCTACAATGAGCAGTTCTTC.

J is TRBJ2-4 and V is TRBV6-5; TRBD2 is a possible D gene (5 bases). The V end was cut by 0 bases, the J end by 4 bases, with 7 bases between. Per the germline V gene, CDR1 is MNHEY and CDR2 is SVGAGI. The CDR3 runs 14 residues. This CDR3 reads CASSYSGGKNIQYF. The CDR3 DNA reads as TGTGCCAGCAGTTACTCGGGCGGGAAAAACATTCAGTACTTC.